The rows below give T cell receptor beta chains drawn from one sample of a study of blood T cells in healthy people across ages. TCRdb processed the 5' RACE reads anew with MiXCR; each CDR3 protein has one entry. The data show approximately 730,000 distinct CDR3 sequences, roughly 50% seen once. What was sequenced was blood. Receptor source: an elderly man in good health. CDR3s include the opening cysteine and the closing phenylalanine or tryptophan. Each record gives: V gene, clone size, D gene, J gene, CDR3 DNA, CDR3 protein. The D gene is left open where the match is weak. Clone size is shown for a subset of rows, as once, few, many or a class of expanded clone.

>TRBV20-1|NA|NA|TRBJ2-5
TGCAGTGCTGAAGGACGAGGCCTCGTCGCCCAGTACTTC
CSAEGRGLVAQYF
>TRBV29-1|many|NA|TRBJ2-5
TGCAGCGTCCTGGTAAGGGGTCAAGTGCAGTACTTC
CSVLVRGQVQYF
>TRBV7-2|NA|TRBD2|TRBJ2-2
TGTGCCAGCAGCCAGGGACTAGCGGGAGGGAGTGCAGGGGAGCTGTTTTTT
CASSQGLAGGSAGELFF
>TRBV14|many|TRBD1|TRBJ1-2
TGTGCCAGCAGCCGCGGGACAGCTAACTATGGCTACACCTTC
CASSRGTANYGYTF
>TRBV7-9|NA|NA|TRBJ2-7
TGTGCCAGCAGCCGTAGCACGGTTTCCTACGAGCAGTACTTC
CASSRSTVSYEQYF
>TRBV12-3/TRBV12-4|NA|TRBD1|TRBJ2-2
TGTGCCAGCAGTGCCAGGGGGAGAGGGACCGGGGAGCTGTTTTTT
CASSARGRGTGELFF
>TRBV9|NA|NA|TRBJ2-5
TGTGCCAGCAGCCGAGGGGGCTCAGCGGGAAAGGGAGAGACCCAGTACTTC
CASSRGGSAGKGETQYF
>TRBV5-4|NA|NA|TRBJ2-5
TGTGCCAGCAGCTTGGTACAGGGTACCCAAGAGACCCAGTACTTC
CASSLVQGTQETQYF
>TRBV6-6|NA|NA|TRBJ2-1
TGTGCCAGCAGTTACTCGGCCGACCGGGGAAATGAGCAGTTCTTC
CASSYSADRGNEQFF
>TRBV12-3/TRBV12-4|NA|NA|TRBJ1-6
TGTGCCAGCAGTTTTGACATAGGGTCCTATAATTCACCCCTCCACTTT
CASSFDIGSYNSPLHF
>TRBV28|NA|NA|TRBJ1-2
TGTGCCACCGAAGAGGGGACTAACTATGGCTACACCTTC
CATEEGTNYGYTF
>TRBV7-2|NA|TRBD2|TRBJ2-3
TGTGCCAGCAGCTTAGGACTGGCTAGCGGGAGGGAAGGTACGCAGTATTTT
CASSLGLASGREGTQYF
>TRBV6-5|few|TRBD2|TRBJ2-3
TGTGCCAGCAGTAGGCTAGCGGGAGGGTCAGATACGCAGTATTTT
CASSRLAGGSDTQYF
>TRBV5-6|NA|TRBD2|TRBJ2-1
TGTGCCAGCAGCTTGCCGGGGGGAGGGGACAATGAGCAGTTCTTC
CASSLPGGGDNEQFF
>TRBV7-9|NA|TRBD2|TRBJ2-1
TGTGCCAGCAGCCGGGAGGGCCCGGATGAGCAGTTCTTC
CASSREGPDEQFF
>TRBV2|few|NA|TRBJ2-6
TGTGCCAGCAGTGAAGTGCCCCTTAGTGGGGCCAACGTCCTGACTTTC
CASSEVPLSGANVLTF
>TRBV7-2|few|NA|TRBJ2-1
TGTGCCAGCAGCTTAGAAGGGGGTCGGGCGGGCAATGAGCAGTTCTTC
CASSLEGGRAGNEQFF
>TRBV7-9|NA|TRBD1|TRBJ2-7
TGTGCCAGCAGCTCAGGACAGGGCTACTACGAGCAGTACTTC
CASSSGQGYYEQYF
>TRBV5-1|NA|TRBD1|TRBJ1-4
TGCGCCAGCAGCCCCGGGACAGGGCTTGAAGAAAAACTGTTTTTT
CASSPGTGLEEKLFF
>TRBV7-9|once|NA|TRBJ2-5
TGTGCCAGCAGCTCCCCTACCCTGCAGGGCGCCCAAGAGACCCAGTACTTC
CASSSPTLQGAQETQYF
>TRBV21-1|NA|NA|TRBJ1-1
TGTGCCAGCAGCAAAGGTTCAGACACTGAAGCTTTCTTT
CASSKGSDTEAFF
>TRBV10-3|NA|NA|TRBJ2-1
TGTGCCATCAGTGCGAAAGCGGTAGACTCCTACAATGAGCAGTTCTTC
CAISAKAVDSYNEQFF
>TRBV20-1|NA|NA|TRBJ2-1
TGCAGTGCTAGGGACAGTCGGGGATCTGAGCAGTTCTTC
CSARDSRGSEQFF
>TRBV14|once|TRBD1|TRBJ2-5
TGTGCCAGCAGCCCCGGGACAGTCAAGGAGACCCAGTACTTC
CASSPGTVKETQYF
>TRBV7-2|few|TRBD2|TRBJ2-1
TGTGCCAGCAGCTTAGCTAGCGGGAGGTCCGATGAGCAGTTCTTC
CASSLASGRSDEQFF
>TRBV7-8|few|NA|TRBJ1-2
TGTGCCAGCAGCCGAAACAGGGTGGGACTTTACTATGGCTACACCTTC
CASSRNRVGLYYGYTF
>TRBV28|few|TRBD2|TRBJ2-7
TGTGCCAGCAGTCTCGGGACTAGCGGGAGAGTACTCTACGAGCAGTACTTC
CASSLGTSGRVLYEQYF
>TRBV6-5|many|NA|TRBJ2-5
TGTGCCAGCAGTTACTCGTTCGACTCCCAAGAGACCCAGTACTTC
CASSYSFDSQETQYF
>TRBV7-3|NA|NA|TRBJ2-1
TGTGCCAGCAGCTTAGCAAAGAGCTCCTACAAGGAGCAGTTCTTC
CASSLAKSSYKEQFF
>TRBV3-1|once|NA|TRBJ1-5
TGTGCCAGCAGCCAGGGGATTCGCAATCAGCCCCAGCATTTT
CASSQGIRNQPQHF
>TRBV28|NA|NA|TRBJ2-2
TGTGCCAGCACGGAGGCGGGGAAGAACACCGGGGAGCTGTTTTTT
CASTEAGKNTGELFF
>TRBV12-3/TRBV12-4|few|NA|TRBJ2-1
TGTGCCAGCAGAAGACAGAGTGCGAATGAGCAGTTCTTC
CASRRQSANEQFF
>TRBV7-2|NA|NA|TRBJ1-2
TGTGCCAGCAGCGTAGGGAGCAGGGGCTATGGCTACACCTTC
CASSVGSRGYGYTF
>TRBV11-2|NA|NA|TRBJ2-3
TGTGCCAGCAGCTTAGGATTTCCCAGATACGCGTATTTT
CASSLGFPRYAYF
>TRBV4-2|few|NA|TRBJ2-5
TGTGCCAGCAGTATACGACAGGCCAATGAGCAGTACTTC
CASSIRQANEQYF
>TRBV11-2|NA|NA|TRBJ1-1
TGTGCCAGCAGCTCCTGGCAGGGAGGAGGTACTGAAGCTTTCTTT
CASSSWQGGGTEAFF
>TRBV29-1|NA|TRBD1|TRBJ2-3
TGCGGCGTGGCCGGGACAGGGGACACAGATACGCAGTATTTT
CGVAGTGDTDTQYF
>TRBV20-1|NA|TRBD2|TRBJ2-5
TGCAGTGCTACAATAGCTAGCGGGCGGAATGAGCAGTACTTC
CSATIASGRNEQYF
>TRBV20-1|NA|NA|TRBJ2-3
TGCAGTCTACCCCCGGGGGCGGGCGGTAGCACAGATACGCAGTATTTT
CSLPPGAGGSTDTQYF
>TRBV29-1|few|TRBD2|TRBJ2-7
TGCAGCGTTTGGACTAGCGACTCCTACGAGCAGTACTTC
CSVWTSDSYEQYF
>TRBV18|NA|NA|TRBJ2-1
TGTGCCAGCGCATCGCTCTCTCTTGAGCAGTTCTTC
CASASLSLEQFF
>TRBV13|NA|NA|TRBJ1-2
TGTGCCAGCAGCTTGGCGAAGTCGAGACAGAACTATGGCTACACCTTC
CASSLAKSRQNYGYTF
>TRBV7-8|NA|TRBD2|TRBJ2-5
TGTGCCAGCAGCCGCGTGCGGCCAGCGGGGGGGCAAGAGACCCAGTACTTC
CASSRVRPAGGQETQYF
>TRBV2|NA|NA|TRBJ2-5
TGTGCCAGCAGTGCCCGGGACTTGGGGACCCAGTACTTC
CASSARDLGTQYF
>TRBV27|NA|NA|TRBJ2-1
TGTGCCAGCAGTACAAAGTGGGACCCTGAGCAGTTCTTC
CASSTKWDPEQFF
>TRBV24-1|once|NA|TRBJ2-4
TGTGCCACCAGTAGACAGAGGGTGACCAAAAACATTCAGTACTTC
CATSRQRVTKNIQYF
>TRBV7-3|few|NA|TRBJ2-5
TGTGCCAGCAGCAAAACTTCCAGGGTTGGAGAGACCCAGTACTTC
CASSKTSRVGETQYF
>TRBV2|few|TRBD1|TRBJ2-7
TGTGCCAGCACGAGGGACAGGGGCTCCTACGAGCAGTACTTC
CASTRDRGSYEQYF
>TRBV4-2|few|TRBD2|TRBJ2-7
TGTGCCAGCAGCCAAGAATCTAGCGGGAGGGCCGACACAATTTCCTACGAGCAGTACTTC
CASSQESSGRADTISYEQYF
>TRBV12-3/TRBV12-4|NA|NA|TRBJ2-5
TGTGCCAGCAGTTTACCCAACCAAGAGACCCAGTACTTC
CASSLPNQETQYF
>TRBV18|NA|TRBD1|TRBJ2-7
TGTGCCAACTCACGGACCGGGGACAGCTACAATGAGCAGTACTTC
CANSRTGDSYNEQYF
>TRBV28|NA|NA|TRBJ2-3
TGTGCCAGCAGTCGAATCGAGGGGTGGTTGCGGGTGCCGCCCACAGATACGCAGTATTTT
CASSRIEGWLRVPPTDTQYF
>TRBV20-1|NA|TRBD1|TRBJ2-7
TGCAGTGCGAGGACAGGGGCGGTCTACGAGCAGTACTTC
CSARTGAVYEQYF
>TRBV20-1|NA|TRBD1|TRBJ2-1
TGCAGTGCCAACAGGGGAATGGCCTACAATGAGCAGTTCTTC
CSANRGMAYNEQFF
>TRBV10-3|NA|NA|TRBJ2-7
TGTGCCATCAGGAATGCCGGGACGCAAGGCGAGCAGTACTTC
CAIRNAGTQGEQYF
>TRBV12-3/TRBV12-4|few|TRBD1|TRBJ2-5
TGTGCCAGCAGTTCTCCTGACAGGGGCCCTCAAGAGACCCAGTACTTC
CASSSPDRGPQETQYF
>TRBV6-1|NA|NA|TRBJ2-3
TGTGCCAGCAGTGAAAGTTCCACATACGCGTATTTT
CASSESSTYAYF
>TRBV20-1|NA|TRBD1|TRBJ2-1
TGCAGTGCTAAAGGACAGGCGAGCAATGAGCAGTTCTTC
CSAKGQASNEQFF
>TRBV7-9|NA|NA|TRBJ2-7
TGTGCCAGCAGCGGCGGGATGCGTGCCTACGAGCAGTACTTC
CASSGGMRAYEQYF
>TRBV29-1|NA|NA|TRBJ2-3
TGCAGCGCCGATAGGACTAGCACAGATACGCAGTATTTT
CSADRTSTDTQYF